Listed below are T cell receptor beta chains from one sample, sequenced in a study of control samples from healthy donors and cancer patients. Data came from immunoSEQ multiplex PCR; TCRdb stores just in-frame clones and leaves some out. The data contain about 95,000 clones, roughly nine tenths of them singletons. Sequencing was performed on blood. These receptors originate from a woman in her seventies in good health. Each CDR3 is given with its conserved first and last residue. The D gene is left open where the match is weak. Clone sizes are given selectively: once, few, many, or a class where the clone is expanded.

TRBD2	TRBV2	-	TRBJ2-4	CASSAAGGIVGNIQYF	TGTGCCAGCAGTGCGGCGGGAGGTATCGTGGGAAACATTCAGTACTTC
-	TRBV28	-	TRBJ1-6	CASSPPGGAPLHF	TGTGCCAGCAGTCCCCCTGGGGGCGCACCCCTCCACTTT
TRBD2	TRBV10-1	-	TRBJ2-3	CASSRGGLDTQYF	TGCGCCAGCAGTCGGGGGGGATTAGATACGCAGTATTTT
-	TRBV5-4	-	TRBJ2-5	CASSLGLEETQYF	TGTGCCAGCAGCTTGGGGCTTGAGGAGACCCAGTACTTC
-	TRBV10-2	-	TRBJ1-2	CASTTPGGGGYTF	TGCGCCAGCACCACCCCTGGGGGAGGTGGCTACACCTTC
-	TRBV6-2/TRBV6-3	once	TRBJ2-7	CASSYSRSGRGYEQYF	TGTGCCAGCAGTTACTCGAGGAGTGGACGGGGTTACGAGCAGTACTTC
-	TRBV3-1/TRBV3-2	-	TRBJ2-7	CASSQGRISYEQYF	TGTGCCAGCAGCCAGGGTCGGATCTCCTACGAGCAGTACTTC
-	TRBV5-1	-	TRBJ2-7	CASSLEGGRYEQYF	TGCGCCAGCAGCTTAGAAGGGGGGAGGTACGAGCAGTACTTC
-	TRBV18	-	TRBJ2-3	CASSPERTDTQYF	TGTGCCAGCTCACCGGAGCGCACAGATACGCAGTATTTT
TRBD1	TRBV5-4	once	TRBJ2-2	CASSPGNRGFGGELFF	TGTGCCAGCAGCCCCGGGAACAGGGGGTTTGGCGGGGAGCTGTTTTTT
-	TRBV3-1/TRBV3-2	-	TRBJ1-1	CASSLGFGPEGVNTEAFF	TGTGCCAGCAGCCTAGGGTTTGGCCCTGAAGGGGTGAACACTGAAGCTTTCTTT
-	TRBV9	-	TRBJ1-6	CASSVGSRNYNSPLHF	TGTGCCAGCAGCGTAGGTTCCCGGAATTATAATTCACCCCTCCACTTT
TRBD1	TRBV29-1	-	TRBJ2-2	CSVPRDRNTGELFF	TGCAGCGTACCCCGGGACAGGAACACCGGGGAGCTGTTTTTT
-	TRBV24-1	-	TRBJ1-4	CATSGSREATNEKLFF	TGTGCCACCAGTGGATCCAGGGAAGCAACTAATGAAAAACTGTTTTTT
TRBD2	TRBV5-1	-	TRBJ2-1	CASSRGSSGAYNEQFF	TGCGCCAGCAGCCGGGGTTCTAGCGGGGCATACAATGAGCAGTTCTTC
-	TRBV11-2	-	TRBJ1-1	CASSSGLNTEAFF	TGTGCCAGCAGCTCGGGTTTAAACACTGAAGCTTTCTTT
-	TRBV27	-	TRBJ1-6	CATRTYQNSPLHF	TGTGCCACCCGAACATACCAGAATTCACCCCTCCACTTT
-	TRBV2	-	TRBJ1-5	CASSEGQTNQPQHF	TGTGCCAGCAGTGAAGGACAGACCAATCAGCCCCAGCATTTT
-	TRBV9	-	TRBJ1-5	CASSVWDSNQPQHF	TGTGCCAGCAGCGTATGGGACAGCAATCAGCCCCAGCATTTT
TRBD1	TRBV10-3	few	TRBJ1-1	CAIRGQLLNTEAFF	TGTGCCATCAGGGGACAGCTCTTGAACACTGAAGCTTTCTTT
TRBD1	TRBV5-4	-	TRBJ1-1	CASSLQGGLNTEAFF	TGTGCCAGCAGCTTACAGGGGGGGTTGAACACTGAAGCTTTCTTT
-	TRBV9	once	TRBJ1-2	CASSVEGTSSDYGYTF	TGTGCCAGCAGCGTAGAAGGAACGTCCAGCGACTATGGCTACACCTTC
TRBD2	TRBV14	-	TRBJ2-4	CASSQEGRLAGSGSKNIQYF	TGTGCCAGCAGCCAAGAAGGCCGACTAGCGGGATCGGGATCCAAAAACATTCAGTACTTC
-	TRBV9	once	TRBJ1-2	CASSEADSYGYTF	TGTGCCAGCAGCGAAGCGGACAGCTATGGCTACACCTTC
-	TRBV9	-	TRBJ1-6	CASSESGKNSPLHF	TGTGCCAGCAGCGAATCGGGGAAAAATTCACCCCTCCACTTT
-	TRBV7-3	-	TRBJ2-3	CASTPFAGKTDTQYF	TGTGCCAGCACCCCCTTTGCGGGAAAAACAGATACGCAGTATTTT
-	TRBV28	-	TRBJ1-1	CASGAGTEAFF	TGTGCCAGCGGGGCTGGAACTGAAGCTTTCTTT
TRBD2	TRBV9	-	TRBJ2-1	CASSAGLGLHNEQFF	TGTGCCAGCAGCGCGGGACTAGGACTCCACAATGAGCAGTTCTTC
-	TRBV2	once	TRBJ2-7	CASGEATRYEQYF	TGTGCCAGCGGCGAGGCTACCCGCTACGAGCAGTACTTC
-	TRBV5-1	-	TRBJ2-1	CASSLIYNEQFF	TGCGCCAGCAGCCTCATCTACAATGAGCAGTTCTTC
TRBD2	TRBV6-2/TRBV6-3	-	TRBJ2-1	CASSYGSGRYNEQFF	TGTGCCAGCAGTTACGGTAGCGGGAGATACAATGAGCAGTTCTTC
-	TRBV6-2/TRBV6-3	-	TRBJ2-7	CASSYTPGGRGAYEQYF	TGTGCCAGCAGTTACACGCCGGGGGGCCGAGGGGCCTACGAGCAGTACTTC
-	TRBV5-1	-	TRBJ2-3	CASSQTGDRTDTQYF	TGCGCCAGCAGTCAAACGGGGGACCGCACAGATACGCAGTATTTT
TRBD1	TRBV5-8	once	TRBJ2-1	CASSFSLGTGALGGEQFF	TGTGCCAGCAGCTTCTCTTTGGGGACAGGGGCCCTGGGCGGTGAGCAGTTCTTC
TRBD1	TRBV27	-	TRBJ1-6	CASRKITGDSYNSPLHF	TGTGCCAGCAGAAAGATAACAGGGGACTCCTATAATTCACCCCTCCACTTT
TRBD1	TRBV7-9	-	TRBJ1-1	CASSFSGTGGMNTEAFF	TGTGCCAGCAGCTTCAGTGGGACAGGGGGGATGAACACTGAAGCTTTCTTT
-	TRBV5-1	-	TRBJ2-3	CASSLAGTSGDTQYF	TGCGCCAGCAGCTTGGCCGGGACTTCGGGAGATACGCAGTATTTT
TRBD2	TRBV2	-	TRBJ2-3	CASSGSSGGADTQYF	TGTGCCAGCAGTGGGTCTAGCGGGGGGGCCGATACGCAGTATTTT
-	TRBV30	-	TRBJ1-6	CAWRSGPNSPLHF	TGTGCCTGGAGGTCGGGGCCTAATTCACCCCTCCACTTT
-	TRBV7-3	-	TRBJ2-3	CASSLRGGGTDTQYF	TGTGCCAGCAGCTTACGAGGAGGAGGTACAGATACGCAGTATTTT
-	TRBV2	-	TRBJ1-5	CASSGPAQQPQHF	TGTGCCAGCAGTGGACCAGCCCAGCAGCCCCAGCATTTT
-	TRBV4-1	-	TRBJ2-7	CASSQSETGLTGEQYF	TGCGCCAGCAGCCAGTCCGAGACAGGACTCACGGGGGAGCAGTACTTC
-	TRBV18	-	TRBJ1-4	CASSTSLQGEKLFF	TGTGCCAGCTCAACCTCTCTCCAGGGGGAAAAACTGTTTTTT
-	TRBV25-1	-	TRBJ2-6	CASSEAGLTSGANVLTF	TGTGCCAGCAGTGAAGCAGGGCTCACCTCTGGGGCCAACGTCCTGACTTTC
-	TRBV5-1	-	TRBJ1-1	CASSFGTVNTEAFF	TGCGCCAGCAGCTTCGGGACGGTGAACACTGAAGCTTTCTTT
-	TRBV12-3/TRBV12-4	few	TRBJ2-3	CASSFGPTDTQYF	TGTGCCAGCAGTTTTGGGCCCACAGATACGCAGTATTTT
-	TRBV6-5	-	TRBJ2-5	CASRERLARETQYF	TGTGCCAGCAGGGAGAGGCTAGCCCGGGAGACCCAGTACTTC
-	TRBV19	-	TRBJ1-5	CASSIGGKSNQPQHF	TGTGCCAGTAGTATAGGAGGCAAAAGCAATCAGCCCCAGCATTTT
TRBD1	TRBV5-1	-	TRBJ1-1	CASSISQGAAEAFF	TGCGCCAGCAGCATTTCACAGGGGGCCGCTGAAGCTTTCTTT